These T cell receptor beta chains were read from a single sample in a study of shared clonotypes between healthy human individuals. Sequencing was performed with immunoSEQ multiplex PCR; in TCRdb, only in-frame clones are kept and a portion is missing. Found here are roughly 2,300,000 clones, about nine tenths of them singletons; the top ten hold approximately 0.41%. Sample: naive CD4+ T cells from PBMCs. Every receptor here comes from a young man in good health. Some clones in this sample may be carry-over from other donors' samples. Both conserved end residues are part of each CDR3. D genes are given only for firm matches. Clone size is given for some rows only: seen once, a few or many times, or a class if the clone is expanded.

j_call,v_call,d_call,clone_size,cdr3_aa,cdr3_nt
TRBJ2-3,TRBV20-1,TRBD2,NA,CSAHGGNTQYF,TGCAGTGCCCACGGGGGGAATACGCAGTATTTT
TRBJ2-5,TRBV5-6,NA,NA,CASSFRETQYF,TGTGCCAGCAGCTTTCGGGAGACCCAGTACTTC
TRBJ2-3,TRBV27,TRBD1,NA,CASYRQGTDTQYF,TGTGCCAGCTACCGACAGGGGACAGATACGCAGTATTTT
TRBJ2-6,TRBV6-5,NA,NA,CASSFYRGANVLTF,TGTGCCAGCAGTTTCTACAGAGGGGCCAACGTCCTGACTTTC
TRBJ1-2,TRBV14,NA,NA,CASSRAGYGYTF,TGTGCCAGCAGCCGGGCCGGGTATGGCTACACCTTC
TRBJ1-1,TRBV30,NA,NA,CAWSGSGTEAFF,TGTGCCTGGAGCGGATCCGGCACTGAAGCTTTCTTT
TRBJ1-5,TRBV5-5,NA,NA,CASSLAGKDQPQHF,TGTGCCAGCAGCTTGGCCGGGAAAGATCAGCCCCAGCATTTT
TRBJ2-3,TRBV5-4,NA,NA,CASSSPPGGSDTQYF,TGTGCCAGCAGCTCCCCCCCCGGAGGTTCAGATACGCAGTATTTT
TRBJ2-7,TRBV4-1,NA,NA,CASSQEQVSSYEQYF,TGCGCCAGCAGCCAAGAACAGGTTAGCTCCTACGAGCAGTACTTC
TRBJ2-7,TRBV28,TRBD1,NA,CASTRGQVNYEQYF,TGTGCCAGCACCCGAGGACAGGTGAACTACGAGCAGTACTTC
TRBJ2-7,TRBV6-1,NA,once,CASRLGGDSYEQYF,TGTGCCAGCAGGCTTGGCGGGGACTCCTACGAGCAGTACTTC
TRBJ1-6,TRBV11-1,TRBD1,NA,CASSSRRQGTSPLHF,TGTGCCAGCAGCTCCCGGCGACAGGGCACTTCACCCCTCCACTTT
TRBJ2-5,TRBV5-1,NA,NA,CASSSSPGETQYF,TGCGCCAGCAGCAGCAGCCCCGGGGAGACCCAGTACTTC
TRBJ2-7,TRBV5-1,TRBD2,once,CASSLGLAGDYEQYF,TGCGCCAGCAGCTTGGGGCTAGCGGGAGACTACGAGCAGTACTTC
TRBJ2-7,TRBV15,NA,NA,CATSIPGEQYF,TGTGCCACCAGCATCCCGGGCGAGCAGTACTTC
TRBJ2-3,TRBV28,NA,NA,CASTPGGTGTDTQYF,TGTGCCAGCACCCCCGGCGGGACAGGCACAGATACGCAGTATTTT
TRBJ2-7,TRBV11-3,NA,NA,CARATSSHSYEQYF,TGTGCCAGAGCCACTAGCAGCCACTCCTACGAGCAGTACTTC
TRBJ2-2,TRBV5-6,TRBD2,NA,CASSPSGRGTGELFF,TGTGCCAGCAGCCCTAGCGGGAGAGGCACCGGGGAGCTGTTTTTT
TRBJ2-3,TRBV9,TRBD2,NA,CASSVGRSGRATDTQYF,TGTGCCAGCAGCGTAGGGAGGAGTGGGAGGGCCACAGATACGCAGTATTTT
TRBJ2-5,TRBV30,NA,NA,CAWGVGGPETQYF,TGTGCCTGGGGGGTTGGGGGCCCAGAGACCCAGTACTTC
TRBJ2-1,TRBV7-2,NA,NA,CASSFKREATFF,TGTGCCAGCAGCTTTAAGAGGGAGGCCACGTTCTTC
TRBJ1-4,TRBV2,NA,few,CASRTDRTNEKLFF,TGTGCCAGCAGGACAGACAGGACAAATGAAAAACTGTTTTTT